This T cell receptor (beta chain) was recorded in a study of blood T cell repertoires in COVID-19. Trimming took 3 bases from V and 4 from J; bases not matched to a gene: 8. The CDR3 extends over 15 amino acids. Germline CDR1 LNHDA, CDR2 SQIVND (reference sequence). This clone has more than one count but fewer than ten. Per the original data handling: Reference gene primers were amplified, and this amplification served to estimate nucleated cell counts. Profiling relied on immunoSEQ multiplex PCR, and the TCRdb table lists in-frame clones only, not all of them. V, J and clone size are taken as reported in that table, and D and trimming were inferred from the DNA itself. The table lists over 30,000 clones, around 87% of them singletons.

The TCR comes from a man aged 65 to 79 with acute or convalescent COVID-19. The sample consisted of peripheral blood. The chain uses TRBV19 and TRBJ2-5; 7 nucleotides match TRBD2. CDR3 amino acids: CASSIASSGGETQYF. In DNA form, the CDR3 reads TGTGCCAGTAGTATTGCCTCTTCGGGGGGAGAGACCCAGTACTTC.